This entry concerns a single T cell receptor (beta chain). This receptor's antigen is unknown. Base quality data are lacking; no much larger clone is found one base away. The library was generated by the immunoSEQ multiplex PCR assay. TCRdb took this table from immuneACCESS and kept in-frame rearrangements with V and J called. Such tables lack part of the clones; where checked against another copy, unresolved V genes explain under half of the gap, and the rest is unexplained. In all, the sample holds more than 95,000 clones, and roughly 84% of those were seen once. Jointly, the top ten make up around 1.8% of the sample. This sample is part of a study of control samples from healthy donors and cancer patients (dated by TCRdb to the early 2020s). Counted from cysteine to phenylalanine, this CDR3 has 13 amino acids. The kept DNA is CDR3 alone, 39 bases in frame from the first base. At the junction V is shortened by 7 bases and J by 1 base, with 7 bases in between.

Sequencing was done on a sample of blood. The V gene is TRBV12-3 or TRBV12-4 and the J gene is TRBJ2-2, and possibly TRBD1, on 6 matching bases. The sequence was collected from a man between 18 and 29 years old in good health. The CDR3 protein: CASTDRNTGELFF. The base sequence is TGTGCCAGCACGGACAGGAACACCGGGGAGCTGTTTTTT.